This T cell receptor (beta chain) was sequenced in a study of cytomegalovirus exposure and HLA in healthy donors. Measured with immunoSEQ multiplex PCR; TCRdb has only the in-frame clones, and not every one. The sample has around 240,000 clones, nearly 90% seen once. As to this clone: Other DNA sequences of this sample code for an identical CDR3.

The source material was PBMCs. This clonotype originated in a young woman in good health and CMV-seronegative.

CDR3 in amino acids: CASSPGGARQETQYF. For the CDR3, the DNA is TGTGCCAGCAGCCCGGGGGGGGCCAGACAAGAGACCCAGTACTTC. The chain employs TRBV7-7 and TRBJ2-5; 8 bases agree with TRBD2. The CDR3 runs to 15 residues. With V trimmed by 5 bases and J by 2 bases, 7 bases remained unmatched. Germline values: CDR1 SSHAT, CDR2 FNYEAQ (reference sequence). The full variable domain, rest sourced from reference TRBV7-7 and TRBJ2-5, is GAGVSQSPRYKVTKRGQDVTLRCDPISSHATLYWYQQALGQGPEFLTYFNYEAQPDKSGLPSDRFSAERPEGSISTLTIQRTEQRDSAMYRCASSPGGARQETQYFGPGTRLLVL.